The present T cell receptor beta chain was sequenced within a study of shared clonotypes between healthy human individuals. Study at large: Each donor had three CD4 naive, three CD4 memory, two CD8 naive and one CD8 memory plate.

Germline V gene data show CDR1 as MDHEN and CDR2 as SYDVKM. The CDR3 runs to 14 residues. J was trimmed by 5 bases and V by 8 bases; bases with no gene match: 9. In this sample, this clone turned up once. Every one of the donors was a Caucasian adult that lived in Nashville, Tennessee. Splitting the CD4+ cells yielded a CD45RA+ naive subset and a CD45RA-negative memory subset. TCRdb's table, derived via immunoSEQ multiplex PCR, lists solely in-frame clones and lacks some. The sample has about 2 million clones; 85% to 95% are singletons. Source material: naive CD4+ T cells sorted from blood. Subset defined: CD45RA+ positively selected. The V call is TRBV28, the J call TRBJ2-3, with 8 bases matching TRBD1. This receptor was identified in a man between 18 and 29 years old in good health. The CDR3 coding sequence is TGTGCCAGCCGGACCGACAGGGGTGGAGATACGCAGTATTTT. Amino acids: CASRTDRGGDTQYF. The complete variable domain, with remaining parts taken from reference TRBV28 and TRBJ2-3, reads DVKVTQSSRYLVKRTGEKVFLECVQDMDHENMFWYRQDPGLGLRLIYFSYDVKMKEKGDIPEGYSVSREKKERFSLILESASTNQTSMYLCASRTDRGGDTQYFGPGTRLTVL.